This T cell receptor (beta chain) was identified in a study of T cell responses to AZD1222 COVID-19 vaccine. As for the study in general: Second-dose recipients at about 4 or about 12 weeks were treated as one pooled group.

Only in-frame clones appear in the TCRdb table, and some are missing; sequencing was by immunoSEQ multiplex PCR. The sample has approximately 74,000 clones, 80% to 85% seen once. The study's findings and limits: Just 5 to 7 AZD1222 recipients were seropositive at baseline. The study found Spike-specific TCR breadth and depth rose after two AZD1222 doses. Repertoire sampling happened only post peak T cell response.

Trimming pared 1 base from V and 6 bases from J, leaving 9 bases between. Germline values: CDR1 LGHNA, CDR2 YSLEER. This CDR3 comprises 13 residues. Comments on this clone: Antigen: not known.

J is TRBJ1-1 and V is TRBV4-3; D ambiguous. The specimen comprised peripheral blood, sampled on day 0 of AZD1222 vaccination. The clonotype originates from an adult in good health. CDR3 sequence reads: CASSQVEGSEAFF. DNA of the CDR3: TGCGCCAGCAGCCAAGTTGAGGGCTCTGAAGCTTTCTTT.